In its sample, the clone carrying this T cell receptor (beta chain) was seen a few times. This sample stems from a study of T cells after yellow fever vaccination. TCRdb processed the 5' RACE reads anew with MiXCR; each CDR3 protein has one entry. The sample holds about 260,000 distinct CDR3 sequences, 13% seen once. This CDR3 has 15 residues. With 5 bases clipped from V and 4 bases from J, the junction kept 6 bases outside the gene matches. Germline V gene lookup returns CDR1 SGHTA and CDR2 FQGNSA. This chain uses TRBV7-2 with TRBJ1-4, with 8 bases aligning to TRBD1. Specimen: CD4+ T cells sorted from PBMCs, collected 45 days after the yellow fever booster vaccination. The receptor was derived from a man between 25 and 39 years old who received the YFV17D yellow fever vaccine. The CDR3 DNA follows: TGTGCCAGCAGCCGGACAGGGTCTTATAATGAAAAACTGTTTTTT. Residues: CASSRTGSYNEKLFF.